This TCR beta chain was identified in a study of T cell changes during pregnancy in multiple sclerosis. Clones were read by immunoSEQ multiplex PCR, and TCRdb kept only the in-frame ones, dropping some. The sample contains around 59,000 clones, about 90% of which appear only once. J lost 5 bases, V lost 3 bases, and 3 bases had no gene match. The CDR3 length is 15 residues. Germline V lookup: CDR1 SGHTS, CDR2 YDEGEE. The sequences come from peripheral blood, collected in the third trimester of pregnancy. The TCR comes from a female donor in good health, enrolled as a control in a pregnancy study. The chain uses TRBV5-8 and TRBJ2-7; 15 bases are shared with TRBD2. CDR3 DNA: TGTGCCAGCAGCTGGACTAGCGGGAGGGCCAACGAGCAGTACTTC. Its protein is CASSWTSGRANEQYF.